What follows are 32 T cell receptor beta chains derived from one specimen sequenced in a study of T cell responses to AZD1222 COVID-19 vaccine. Sequencing was performed with immunoSEQ multiplex PCR; in TCRdb, only in-frame clones are kept and a portion is missing. Of around 80,000 clones in the sample, roughly 88% were seen once. Sample: peripheral blood, taken 28 days after the second AZD1222 dose. These receptors originate from an adult who received the AZD1222 COVID-19 vaccine.

This chain uses TRBV5-6 with TRBJ1-4; 8 nucleotides align to TRBD1. This CDR3 is 15 amino acids long. After removal of 0 bases from V and 5 bases from J, the junction contained 3 bases not matched to a gene. CDR1 and CDR2 (germline): SGHDT, YYEEEE. For the CDR3, the DNA is TGTGCCAGCAGCTTGGGGACAGGGCGGAATGAAAAACTGTTTTTT. Translation gives CASSLGTGRNEKLFF.

The J gene is TRBJ2-7, the V gene TRBV28; D possibly matches TRBD1 or TRBD2 (6 bases each). CDR1 and CDR2 from the germline V gene are MDHEN and SYDVKM. The CDR3 totals 15 residues. Trimming removed 6 bases from V and 7 bases from J, with 22 bases in between. The CDR3 coding sequence is TGTGCCAGCAGGCTGCAGGGGAGCGGGTCCGGGGAGCAGTACTTC. The encoded protein is CASRLQGSGSGEQYF.

This chain connects TRBV18 to TRBJ2-7; no clear D. CDR1 and CDR2 from the germline V gene are KGHSH and LQKENI. V was shortened by 6 bases and J by 2 bases, with 20 bases between the two germline ends. The CDR3 runs 16 residues. The CDR3 DNA is TGTGCCAGCTCCCCAGTCGAGGCATACACACCCTACGAGCAGTACTTC. It codes for CASSPVEAYTPYEQYF. Drawing the rest from reference TRBV18 and TRBJ2-7, the complete variable domain is NAGVMQNPRHLVRRRGQEARLRCSPMKGHSHVYWYRQLPEEGLKFMVYLQKENIIDESGMPKERFSAEFPKEGPSILRIQQVVRGDSAAYFCASSPVEAYTPYEQYFGPGTRLTVT.

This rearrangement joins TRBV28 to TRBJ1-2; 10 bases are a match to TRBD1. V dropped 6 bases and J dropped 8; count of bases not matched to a gene: 6. This CDR3 contains 13 residues. In germline, CDR1 is MDHEN, CDR2 SYDVKM. The CDR3 DNA reads TGTGCCAGCAGGTCGGGACAGGGGTTCGGCTACACCTTC. It specifies CASRSGQGFGYTF.

The CDR3 region has the DNA TGTGCCAGCAGTACAGGGTTGCGGAGTAATGAAAAACTGTTTTTT. Amino acids: CASSTGLRSNEKLFF. The V call is TRBV6-2 or TRBV6-3, the J call TRBJ1-4, with D possibly matching TRBD1 (6 bases). Trimming stripped 5 bases from V and 4 bases from J, with 14 bases between. The CDR3 is 15 amino acids. Germline V gene data show CDR1 as MNHEY and CDR2 as SVGEGT.

This chain uses TRBV7-8 with TRBJ1-5; D is possibly TRBD1 (6 bases). This CDR3 has 15 amino acids. The ends were cut back, 0 bases at V and 1 base at J, with 7 bases in the middle. Germline V gene data show CDR1 as SGHVS and CDR2 as FQNEAQ. The CDR3 is CASSLAGGSNQPQHF. The CDR3 nucleotides are TGTGCCAGCAGCTTAGCAGGGGGAAGCAATCAGCCCCAGCATTTT.

The chain recombines TRBV7-6 with TRBJ1-5; D is perhaps TRBD1 (5 bases). This CDR3 contains 13 residues. CDR1 and CDR2 from the germline V gene are SGHVS and FNYEAQ. V dropped 5 bases and J dropped 4 bases, with 9 bases sitting between them. CDR3 in amino acids: CASSRDVNQPQHF. The CDR3 DNA reads TGTGCCAGCAGCCGGGACGTGAATCAGCCCCAGCATTTT. The variable domain in full, completed from reference TRBV7-6 and TRBJ1-5, reads GAGVSQSPRYKVTKRGQDVALRCDPISGHVSLYWYRQALGQGPEFLTYFNYEAQQDKSGLPNDRFSAERPEGSISTLTIQRTEQRDSAMYRCASSRDVNQPQHFGDGTRLSIL.

The genes are TRBV6-1 and TRBJ1-4, with D perhaps TRBD1 (5 bases). Germline loops: CDR1 MNHNS, CDR2 SASEGT. Trimming cost V 3 bases and J 4 bases, with 9 bases left between them. This CDR3 comprises 14 residues. The CDR3 loop reads CASSDQGGNEKLFF. CDR3 nucleotides: TGTGCCAGCAGTGATCAGGGCGGTAATGAAAAACTGTTTTTT.

The J gene is TRBJ1-6, the V gene TRBV5-1; 9 bases align to TRBD1. V lost 3 bases, J lost 9 bases, and 16 bases stayed unmatched. Germline CDR1 is SGHRS and CDR2 is YFSETQ. The CDR3 is 18 amino acids. The CDR3 is CASSSSNTGGAGSSPLHF. The CDR3 nucleotides are TGCGCCAGCAGCTCATCAAATACAGGGGGCGCCGGGAGTTCACCCCTCCACTTT.

This clone was seen just once. J is TRBJ2-1 and V is TRBV5-4; TRBD2 agrees at 14 bases. The V gene's germline CDR1 is SGHNT and CDR2 YYREEE (reference sequence). This CDR3 comprises 17 residues. With V trimmed by 4 bases and J by 7 bases, 10 bases remained unmatched. This CDR3 reads CASSGSGLAGAINEQFF. CDR3 sequence (DNA): TGTGCCAGCAGCGGCTCGGGACTAGCGGGGGCGATAAATGAGCAGTTCTTC.

This clone was picked up one time. The chain recombines TRBV9 with TRBJ1-6; TRBD1 matches 9 bases. Trimming took 4 bases from V and 0 from J; bases not matched to a gene: 5. The germline CDR1 and CDR2 sequences are SGDLS and YYNGEE. The CDR3 runs to 17 residues. This chain's CDR3 is CASSTTGGPSYNSPLHF. CDR3 coding DNA: TGTGCCAGCAGCACGACAGGGGGACCCTCCTATAATTCACCCCTCCACTTT.

The V call is TRBV27, the J call TRBJ1-6; D perhaps matches TRBD1 (5 bases). The V gene's germline CDR1 is MNHEY and CDR2 SMNVEV (reference sequence). V was trimmed by 3 bases and J by 8 bases, leaving 11 bases between them. There are 14 residues in the CDR3. CDR3 nucleotide sequence: TGTGCCAGCAGTTTGGGACCCAACTATTCACCCCTCCACTTT. Translation gives CASSLGPNYSPLHF.

This clone was observed a handful of times. The chain couples TRBV6-5 to TRBJ1-1, with D tentatively TRBD1 (5 bases). Trimming took off 6 bases at V and 4 bases at J, with 15 bases between the two ends. Germline CDR1 MNHEY, CDR2 SVGAGI. The CDR3 loop spans 14 amino acids. The CDR3 DNA follows: TGTGCCAGCAGCGAGGTGGGGGGGTTCACTGAAGCTTTCTTT. It is translated as CASSEVGGFTEAFF.

V is TRBV6-5 and J is TRBJ1-6; D unclear. CDR1 MNHEY and CDR2 SVGAGI come from the germline V gene. V was shortened by 7 bases and J by 4 bases, with 8 bases between the two germline ends. This CDR3 spans 13 amino acids. Written as DNA, the CDR3 is TGTGCCAGCATGTGGGGTTATAATTCACCCCTCCACTTT. Translation gives CASMWGYNSPLHF.

This sequence joins TRBV10-3 and TRBJ1-1; possibly TRBD1 for D (5 bases). The V gene lost 4 bases and the J gene lost 3 bases, with 15 bases spanning the gap. The CDR3 consists of 15 residues. The germline V gene has CDR1 ENHRY and CDR2 SYGVKD. The CDR3 DNA reads as TGTGCCATCAGTGTTAGGAGCCTCAGGGACACTGAAGCTTTCTTT. It yields the protein CAISVRSLRDTEAFF.

This chain uses TRBV18 with TRBJ1-3; D gene uncertain. The V gene lost 2 bases and the J gene lost 0 bases, with 11 bases spanning the gap. The V gene's germline CDR1 is KGHSH and CDR2 LQKENI. CDR3 length: 16 residues. This chain's CDR3 is CASSPLADLSGNTIYF. The CDR3 coding sequence is TGTGCCAGCTCACCATTGGCGGATCTCTCTGGAAACACCATATATTTT.

The chain recombines TRBV7-9 with TRBJ2-1; the match to TRBD2 covers 11 bases. CDR1 is SEHNR, CDR2 FQNEAQ, per germline (reference sequence). Trimming took 3 bases from V and 4 from J; bases not matched to a gene: 2. The CDR3 runs 15 residues. The CDR3 loop is CASSFSGGGYNEQFF. Written as DNA, the CDR3 is TGTGCCAGCAGCTTTAGCGGGGGGGGATACAATGAGCAGTTCTTC.

The chain has TRBV19 and TRBJ1-1; D gene uncertain. Germline-derived CDR1 and CDR2 are LNHDA and SQIVND (reference sequence). V was cut by 5 bases and J by 6 bases, with 10 bases left in between. CDR3 length equals 12 residues. CDR3 sequence (DNA): TGTGCCAGTAGTTTCACAATGGCTGAAGCTTTCTTT. This encodes CASSFTMAEAFF.

Here the CDR3 reads CASSHTASSYEQYF. CDR3 in DNA: TGTGCCAGCAGTCATACAGCCAGCTCCTACGAGCAGTACTTC. The chain uses TRBV27 and TRBJ2-7; no clear D. The CDR3 is 14 amino acids. Looked up from germline, CDR1 is MNHEY and CDR2 is SMNVEV (reference sequence). The ends were cut back, 5 bases at V and 0 bases at J, with 11 bases in the middle.

This clone was observed once. The chain links TRBV10-3 to TRBJ2-7, with TRBD1 matching 9 bases. CDR1 is ENHRY and CDR2 is SYGVKD in the germline V gene. After removal of 6 bases from V and 3 bases from J, the junction contained 6 bases not matched to a gene. The CDR3 is made up of 14 amino acids. CDR3 loop: CAISTGGGIYEQYF. DNA of the CDR3: TGTGCCATCAGCACAGGGGGCGGAATCTACGAGCAGTACTTC.

As regards this clone: Other DNA sequences in the sample encode the same CDR3. The chain combines TRBV19 with TRBJ1-4; D gene unclear. There are 12 residues in the CDR3. CDR1 is LNHDA, CDR2 SQIVND, per germline (reference sequence). V gave up 3 bases and J gave up 8 bases, with 7 bases separating them. CDR3 DNA: TGTGCCAGTAGTATTCTGGGGGAAAAACTGTTTTTT. This codes for CASSILGEKLFF.

The genes are TRBV7-8 and TRBJ2-7; 8 bases agree with TRBD1. CDR3 length equals 14 residues. The junction had 4 bases not matched to a gene; V was cut back by 3 bases and J by 3 bases. CDR1 and CDR2 from the germline V gene are SGHVS and FQNEAQ. The CDR3 sequence is CASSFDRGFYEQYF. CDR3 DNA sequence: TGTGCCAGCAGCTTCGACAGGGGATTCTACGAGCAGTACTTC.

This chain links TRBV6-4 with TRBJ1-5; TRBD1 is a possible D gene (6 bases). This CDR3 has 16 amino acids. Germline-derived CDR1 and CDR2 are MRHNA and SNTAGT. With 0 bases removed from V and 0 bases from J, the gap between germline ends came to 9 bases. CDR3 sequence reads: CASSDSQGYSNQPQHF. The CDR3 DNA follows: TGTGCCAGCAGTGACTCACAGGGATATAGCAATCAGCCCCAGCATTTT.

The V call is TRBV12-3 or TRBV12-4, the J call TRBJ2-1; D ambiguous. V gave up 5 bases and J gave up 9 bases, with 11 bases separating them. The CDR3 is 12 amino acids. The CDR3 nucleotides are TGTGCCAGCAGTCACAGTATTCCTGAGCAGTTCTTC. Its translation: CASSHSIPEQFF.

This chain connects TRBV6-2 or TRBV6-3 to TRBJ1-2; D is possibly TRBD1 (6 bases). The CDR3 consists of 16 residues. Germline loops: CDR1 MNHEY, CDR2 SVGEGT. V was shortened by 2 bases and J by 3 bases, with 16 bases between the two germline ends. Here the CDR3 reads CASSYGDRIGHYGYTF. The CDR3 nucleotides read TGTGCCAGCAGTTACGGCGACAGGATCGGGCACTATGGCTACACCTTC.

The chain employs TRBV24-1 and TRBJ2-2, with D unclear. The CDR3 consists of 12 residues. Germline values: CDR1 KGHDR, CDR2 SFDVKD. The germline V and J ends were trimmed by 6 bases and 3 bases, with 4 bases remaining between them. CDR3 nucleotide sequence: TGTGCCACCAGTCTTGACACCGGGGAGCTGTTTTTT. Translated, it gives CATSLDTGELFF.

The CDR3 sequence is CASSWLGRYTEAFF. CDR3 sequence (DNA): TGCGCCAGCAGTTGGTTGGGTAGGTACACTGAAGCTTTCTTT. The gene calls are TRBV23-1 and TRBJ1-1; D is uncertain. TRBV23-1 is an open reading frame, and its role is uncertain. The length of the CDR3 is 14 residues. Trimming cost V 5 bases and J 3 bases, with 13 bases left between them.

The rearrangement links TRBV3-1 (or the pseudogene TRBV3-2) to TRBJ2-1, with D possibly matching TRBD1 (6 bases). Trimming removed 6 bases at V and 4 bases at J, with 10 bases between. The CDR3 runs to 13 residues. Germline values: CDR1 LGHDT, CDR2 YNNKEL (reference sequence). The CDR3 reads CASSLDRYNEQFF. CDR3 DNA sequence: TGTGCCAGCAGTCTTGACAGGTACAATGAGCAGTTCTTC.

Written as DNA, the CDR3 is TGCGCCAGCAGTGCGGGGCTAGCGGGGGGAGAGACCCAGTACTTC. Residues: CASSAGLAGGETQYF. The chain joins TRBV10-2 to TRBJ2-5, with 11 nucleotides matching TRBD2. J was trimmed by 4 bases and V by 4 bases; bases with no gene match: 5. CDR1 is WSHSY and CDR2 is SAAADI in the germline V gene. The CDR3 consists of 15 residues.

V usage is TRBV12-3 or TRBV12-4 and J usage is TRBJ2-7; perhaps TRBD2 as D (5 bases). This CDR3 has 13 amino acids. V lost 5 bases and J lost 7, with 15 bases in between. CDR3 protein: CASSPLNPGEQYF. DNA for the CDR3: TGTGCCAGCAGTCCCTTAAATCCGGGGGAGCAGTACTTC.

The chain recombines TRBV10-3 with TRBJ1-2; a weak D match, TRBD1 (5 bases). Germline V gene data show CDR1 as ENHRY and CDR2 as SYGVKD. Trimming pared 6 bases from V and 2 bases from J, leaving 7 bases between. The CDR3 covers 12 residues. The CDR3 DNA follows: TGTGCCATCAGCAGGGAAAACTATGGCTACACCTTC. Protein: CAISRENYGYTF.

This clone was picked up a small number of times. This chain links TRBV29-1 with TRBJ2-7, with a possible D match to TRBD1 (7 bases). This CDR3 region has 13 residues. The germline CDR1 and CDR2 sequences are SQVTM and ANQGSEA. The V end was cut by 4 bases, the J end by 3 bases, with 13 bases between. CDR3 nucleotides: TGCAGCGTTGGAGGAGGGGGCGACTACGAGCAGTACTTC. Its translation is CSVGGGGDYEQYF.